This T cell receptor (beta chain) came from a study of technical replicates of blood from several donors. The CDR3 loop spans 17 amino acids. Germline V gene lookup returns CDR1 PRHDT and CDR2 FYEKMQ (reference sequence). Trimming shortened V by 5 bases and J by 0 bases, and 16 bases separated the two germline ends. The data were produced by immunoSEQ multiplex PCR, yet TCRdb's version contains in-frame clones alone and is incomplete. The data show roughly 60,000 clones, with 65% to 90% seen just once and approximately 5.4% held by the top ten. Sequencing used PBMCs. The TCR comes from a human donor in good health. Some clones in this sample may be carry-over from other donors' samples. This chain links TRBV13 with TRBJ1-4; D perhaps matches TRBD1 (6 bases). This chain's CDR3 is CASSGGPTGATNEKLFF. In nucleotides, the CDR3 is TGTGCCAGCAGCGGGGGCCCTACTGGGGCAACTAATGAAAAACTGTTTTTT.